What follows describes a single T cell receptor (beta chain). The antigen remains undetermined. Germline assignment: CDR1 SGHNT and CDR2 YENEEA. The V and J ends lost 4 bases and 5 bases respectively, with 14 bases between them. The CDR3 length is 15 residues. 5'RACE with constant-segment primers yielded barcoded, UMI-tagged TCR alpha and TCR beta cDNA libraries. Each CDR3 protein is one row after TCRdb ran MiXCR on the 5' RACE reads. The profile shows roughly 150,000 distinct CDR3 sequences, around 13% of them singletons. These data come from a study of T-cell memory formation after mild COVID-19. Study-level findings and limits: A second wave expanding day 15 to 37 was CD4+-biased; contracting clones were balanced.

The chain has TRBV11-3 and TRBJ2-2; a weak D match, TRBD2 (5 bases). The material sequenced was PBMCs or a T cell subset sorted from them (not recorded which). The sequence was collected from an adult woman who had mild COVID-19 (a few samples of this study predate the infection). Cell type and time point are not known. The DNA of the CDR3 is TGTGCCAGCAGCTGGCGGCCCACGGGGACCGGGGAGCTGTTTTTT. The encoded protein is CASSWRPTGTGELFF. The variable domain in full, with the rest retrieved from reference TRBV11-3 and TRBJ2-2, is EAGVVQSPRYKIIEKKQPVAFWCNPISGHNTLYWYLQNLGQGPELLIRYENEEAVDDSQLPKDRFSAERLKGVDSTLKIQPAELGDSAVYLCASSWRPTGTGELFFGEGSRLTVL.